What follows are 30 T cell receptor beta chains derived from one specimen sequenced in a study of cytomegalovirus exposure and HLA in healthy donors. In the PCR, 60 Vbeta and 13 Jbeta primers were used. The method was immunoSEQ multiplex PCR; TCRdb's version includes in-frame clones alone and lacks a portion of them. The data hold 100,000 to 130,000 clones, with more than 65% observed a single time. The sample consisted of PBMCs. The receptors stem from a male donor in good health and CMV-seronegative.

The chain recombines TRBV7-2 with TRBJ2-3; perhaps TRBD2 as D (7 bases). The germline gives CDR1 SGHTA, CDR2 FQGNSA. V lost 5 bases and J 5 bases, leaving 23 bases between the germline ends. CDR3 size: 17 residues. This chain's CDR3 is CASSLGTSAGARDTQYF. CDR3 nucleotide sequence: TGTGCCAGCAGCCTCGGGACATCCGCGGGAGCTCGAGATACGCAGTATTTT.

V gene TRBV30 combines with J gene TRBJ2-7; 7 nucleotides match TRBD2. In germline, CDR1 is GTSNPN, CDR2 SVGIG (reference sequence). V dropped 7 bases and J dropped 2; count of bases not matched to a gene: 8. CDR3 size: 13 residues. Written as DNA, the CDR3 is TGTGCCTTAGATTGGGGGGGAGCCTACGAGCAGTACTTC. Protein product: CALDWGGAYEQYF.

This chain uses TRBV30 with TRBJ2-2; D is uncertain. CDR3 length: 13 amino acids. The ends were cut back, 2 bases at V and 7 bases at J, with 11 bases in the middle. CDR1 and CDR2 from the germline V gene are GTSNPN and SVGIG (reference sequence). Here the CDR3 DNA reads TGTGCCTGGAGTCTCCAACCCGGCGGGGAGCTGTTTTTT. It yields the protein CAWSLQPGGELFF.

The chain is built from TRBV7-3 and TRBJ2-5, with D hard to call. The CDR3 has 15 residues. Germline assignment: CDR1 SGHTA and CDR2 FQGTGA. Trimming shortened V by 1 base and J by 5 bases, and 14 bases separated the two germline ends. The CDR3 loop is CASSLNAVEGETQYF. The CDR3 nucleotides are TGTGCCAGCAGCTTAAATGCGGTGGAAGGCGAGACCCAGTACTTC. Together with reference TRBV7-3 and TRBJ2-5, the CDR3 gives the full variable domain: GAGVSQTPSNKVTEKGKYVELRCDPISGHTALYWYRQSLGQGPEFLIYFQGTGAADDSGLPNDRFFAVRPEGSVSTLKIQRTERGDSAVYLCASSLNAVEGETQYFGPGTRLLVL.

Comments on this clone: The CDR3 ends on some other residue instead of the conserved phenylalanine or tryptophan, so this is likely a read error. For the CDR3, the DNA is TGTGCCATCAGTGAGTGGGGACAGGGGGCAGGACAGCCCCAGCATTCT. Translation: CAISEWGQGAGQPQHS. The chain uses TRBV10-3 and TRBJ1-5; 12 bases are a match to TRBD1. CDR1 and CDR2 from the germline V gene are ENHRY and SYGVKD. The CDR3 extends over 16 amino acids. Trimming took 1 base from V and 7 from J; bases not matched to a gene: 5.

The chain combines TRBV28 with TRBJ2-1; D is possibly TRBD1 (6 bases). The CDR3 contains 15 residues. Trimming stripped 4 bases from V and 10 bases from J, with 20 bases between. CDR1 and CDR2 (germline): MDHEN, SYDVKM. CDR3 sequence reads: CASSSPSIRQAEQFF. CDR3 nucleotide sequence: TGTGCCAGCAGTTCCCCCTCCATTCGACAGGCCGAGCAGTTCTTC.

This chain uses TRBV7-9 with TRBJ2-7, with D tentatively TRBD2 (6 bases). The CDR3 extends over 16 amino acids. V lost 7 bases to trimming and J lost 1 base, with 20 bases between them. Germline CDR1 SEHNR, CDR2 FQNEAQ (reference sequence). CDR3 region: CASTTAEGRKSYEQYF. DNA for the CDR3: TGTGCCAGCACCACCGCGGAGGGCAGGAAATCCTACGAGCAGTACTTC.

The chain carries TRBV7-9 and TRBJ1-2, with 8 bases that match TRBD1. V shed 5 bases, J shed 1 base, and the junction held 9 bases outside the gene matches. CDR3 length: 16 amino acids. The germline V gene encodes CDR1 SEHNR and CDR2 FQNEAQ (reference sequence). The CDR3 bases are TGTGCCAGCAGCCCGCGACAGGGGATGGTTAACTATGGCTACACCTTC. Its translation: CASSPRQGMVNYGYTF.

The CDR3 DNA is TGTGCCAGCTCAGCGGGACAGAATAACCCCTACGAGCAGTACTTC. It is translated as CASSAGQNNPYEQYF. The genes are TRBV18 and TRBJ2-7; a possible D gene is TRBD1 (7 bases). CDR3 length equals 15 residues. CDR1 and CDR2 (germline): KGHSH, LQKENI. Trimming removed 5 bases from V and 2 bases from J, with 16 bases in between.

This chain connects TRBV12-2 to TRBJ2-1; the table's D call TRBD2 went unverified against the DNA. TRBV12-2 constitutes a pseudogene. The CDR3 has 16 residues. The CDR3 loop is CASRRGTIPFGNEQFF. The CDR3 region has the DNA TGTGCAAGTCGACGAGGGACTATCCCCTTCGGGAATGAGCAGTTCTTC.

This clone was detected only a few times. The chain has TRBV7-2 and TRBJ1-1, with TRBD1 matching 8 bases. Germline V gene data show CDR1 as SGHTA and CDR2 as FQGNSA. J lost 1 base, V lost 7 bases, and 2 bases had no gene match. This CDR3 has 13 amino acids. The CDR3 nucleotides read TGTGCCAGCAACGGACAGGGGAACACTGAAGCTTTCTTT. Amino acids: CASNGQGNTEAFF. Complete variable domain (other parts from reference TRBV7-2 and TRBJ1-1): GAGVSQSPSNKVTEKGKDVELRCDPISGHTALYWYRQSLGQGLEFLIYFQGNSAPDKSGLPSDRFSAERTGGSVSTLTIQRTQQEDSAVYLCASNGQGNTEAFFGQGTRLTVV.

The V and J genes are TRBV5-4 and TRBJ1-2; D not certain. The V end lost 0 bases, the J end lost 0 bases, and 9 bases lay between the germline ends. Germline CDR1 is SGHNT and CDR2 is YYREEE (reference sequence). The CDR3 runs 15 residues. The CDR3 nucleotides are TGTGCCAGCAGCTTGGAAAACAGAGCTAACTATGGCTACACCTTC. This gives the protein CASSLENRANYGYTF.

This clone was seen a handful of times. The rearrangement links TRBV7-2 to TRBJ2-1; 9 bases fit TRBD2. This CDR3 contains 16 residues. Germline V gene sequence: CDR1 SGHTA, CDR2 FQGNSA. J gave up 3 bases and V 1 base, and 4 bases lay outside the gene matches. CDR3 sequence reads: CASSLGLAGRYNEQFF. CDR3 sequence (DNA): TGTGCCAGCAGCTTAGGTCTAGCGGGGCGCTACAATGAGCAGTTCTTC.

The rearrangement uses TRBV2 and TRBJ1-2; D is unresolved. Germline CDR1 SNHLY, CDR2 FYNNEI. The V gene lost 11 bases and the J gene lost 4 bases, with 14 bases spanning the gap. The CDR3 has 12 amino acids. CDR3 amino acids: CAGRKDSYGYTF. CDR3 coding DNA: TGTGCCGGTCGAAAGGACTCCTATGGCTACACCTTC.

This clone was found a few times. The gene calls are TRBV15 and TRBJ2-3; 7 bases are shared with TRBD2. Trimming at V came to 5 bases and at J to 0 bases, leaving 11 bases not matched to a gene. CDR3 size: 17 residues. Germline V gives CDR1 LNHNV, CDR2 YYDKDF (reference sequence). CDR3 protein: CATSGIASGVSTDTQYF. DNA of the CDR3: TGTGCCACCAGCGGGATCGCTAGCGGCGTAAGCACAGATACGCAGTATTTT.

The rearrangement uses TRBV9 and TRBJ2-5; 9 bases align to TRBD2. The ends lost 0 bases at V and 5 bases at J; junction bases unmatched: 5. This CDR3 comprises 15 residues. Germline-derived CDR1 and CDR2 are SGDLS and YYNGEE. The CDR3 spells CASSVGSGRWETQYF. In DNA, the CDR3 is TGTGCCAGCAGCGTAGGTAGCGGGAGATGGGAGACCCAGTACTTC.

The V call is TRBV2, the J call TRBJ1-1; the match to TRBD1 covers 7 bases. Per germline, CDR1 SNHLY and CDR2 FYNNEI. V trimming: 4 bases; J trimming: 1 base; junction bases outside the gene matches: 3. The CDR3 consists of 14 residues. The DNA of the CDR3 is TGTGCCAGCAGTGTAACAGGGGAGAACACTGAAGCTTTCTTT. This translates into CASSVTGENTEAFF.

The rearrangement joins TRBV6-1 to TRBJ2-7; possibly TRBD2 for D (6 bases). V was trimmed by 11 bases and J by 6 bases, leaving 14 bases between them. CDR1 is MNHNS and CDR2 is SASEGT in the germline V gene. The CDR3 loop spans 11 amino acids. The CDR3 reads CALGGLGEQYF. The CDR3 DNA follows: TGTGCCCTAGGAGGGTTAGGCGAGCAGTACTTC.

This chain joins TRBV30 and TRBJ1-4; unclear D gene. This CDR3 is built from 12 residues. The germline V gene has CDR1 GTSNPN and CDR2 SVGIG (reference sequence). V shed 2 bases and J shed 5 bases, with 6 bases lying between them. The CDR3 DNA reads TGTGCCTGGAGTCCCCTGAATGAAAAACTGTTTTTT. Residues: CAWSPLNEKLFF. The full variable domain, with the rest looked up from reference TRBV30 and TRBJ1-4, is SQTIHQWPATLVQPVGSPLSLECTVEGTSNPNLYWYRQAAGRGLQLLFYSVGIGQISSEVPQNLSASRPQDRQFILSSKKLLLSDSGFYLCAWSPLNEKLFFGSGTQLSVL.

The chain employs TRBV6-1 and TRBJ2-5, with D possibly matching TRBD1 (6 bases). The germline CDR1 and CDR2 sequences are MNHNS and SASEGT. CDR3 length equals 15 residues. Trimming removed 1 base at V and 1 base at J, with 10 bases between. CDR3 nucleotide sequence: TGTGCCAGCAGTGAAGTTCAGGGGACCCAAGAGACCCAGTACTTC. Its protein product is CASSEVQGTQETQYF.

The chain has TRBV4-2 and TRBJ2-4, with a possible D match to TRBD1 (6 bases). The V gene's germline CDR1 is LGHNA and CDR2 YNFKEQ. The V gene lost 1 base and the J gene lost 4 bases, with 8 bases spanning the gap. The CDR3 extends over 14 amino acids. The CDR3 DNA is TGTGCCAGCAGCCAAGCAGGGGTGAAAAACATTCAGTACTTC. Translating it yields CASSQAGVKNIQYF.

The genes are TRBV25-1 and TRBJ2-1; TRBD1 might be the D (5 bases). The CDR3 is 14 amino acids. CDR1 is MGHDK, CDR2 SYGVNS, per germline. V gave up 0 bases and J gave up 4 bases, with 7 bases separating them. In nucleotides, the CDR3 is TGTGCCAGCAGTGAATATAGACAGTACAATGAGCAGTTCTTC. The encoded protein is CASSEYRQYNEQFF. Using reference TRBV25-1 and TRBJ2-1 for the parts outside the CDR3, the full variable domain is EADIYQTPRYLVIGTGKKITLECSQTMGHDKMYWYQQDPGMELHLIHYSYGVNSTEKGDLSSESTVSRIRTEHFPLTLESARPSHTSQYLCASSEYRQYNEQFFGPGTRLTVL.

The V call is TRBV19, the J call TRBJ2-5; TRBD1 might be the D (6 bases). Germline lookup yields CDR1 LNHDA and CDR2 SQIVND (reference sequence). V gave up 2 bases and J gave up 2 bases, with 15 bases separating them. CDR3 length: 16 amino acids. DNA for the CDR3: TGTGCCAGTAGTATACCACAGGGTAAAGCTCAAGAGACCCAGTACTTC. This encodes CASSIPQGKAQETQYF.

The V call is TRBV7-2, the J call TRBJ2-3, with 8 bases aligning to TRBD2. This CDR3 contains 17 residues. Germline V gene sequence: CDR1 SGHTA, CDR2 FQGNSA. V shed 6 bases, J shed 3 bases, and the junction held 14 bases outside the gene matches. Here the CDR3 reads CASRTRGGSRLTDTQYF. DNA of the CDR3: TGTGCCAGCAGGACCCGGGGGGGGAGTCGTCTGACAGATACGCAGTATTTT.

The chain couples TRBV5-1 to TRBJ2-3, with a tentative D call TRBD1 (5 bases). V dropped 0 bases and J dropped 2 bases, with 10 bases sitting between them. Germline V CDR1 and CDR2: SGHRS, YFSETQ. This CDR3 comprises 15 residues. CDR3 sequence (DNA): TGCGCCAGCAGCTTGGTTCAGGGTTCCACAGATACGCAGTATTTT. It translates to CASSLVQGSTDTQYF.

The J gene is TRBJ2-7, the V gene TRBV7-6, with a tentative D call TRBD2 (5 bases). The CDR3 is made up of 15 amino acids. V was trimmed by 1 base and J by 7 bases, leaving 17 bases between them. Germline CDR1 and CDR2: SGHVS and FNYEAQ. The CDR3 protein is CASSLGFGPPGEQYF. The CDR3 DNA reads TGTGCCAGCAGCTTAGGTTTCGGGCCCCCGGGGGAGCAGTACTTC.

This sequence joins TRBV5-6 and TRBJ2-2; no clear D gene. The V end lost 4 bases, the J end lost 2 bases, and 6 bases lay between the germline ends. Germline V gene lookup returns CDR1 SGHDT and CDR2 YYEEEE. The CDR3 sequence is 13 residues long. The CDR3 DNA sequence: TGTGCCAGCAGCCCATTTAACACCGGGGAGCTGTTTTTT. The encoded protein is CASSPFNTGELFF.

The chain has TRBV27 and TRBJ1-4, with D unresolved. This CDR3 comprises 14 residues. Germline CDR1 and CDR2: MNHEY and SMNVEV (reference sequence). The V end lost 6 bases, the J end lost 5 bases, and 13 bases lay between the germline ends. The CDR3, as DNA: TGTGCCAGCAGAAGGGAGCCGAGAAATGAAAAACTGTTTTTT. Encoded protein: CASRREPRNEKLFF.

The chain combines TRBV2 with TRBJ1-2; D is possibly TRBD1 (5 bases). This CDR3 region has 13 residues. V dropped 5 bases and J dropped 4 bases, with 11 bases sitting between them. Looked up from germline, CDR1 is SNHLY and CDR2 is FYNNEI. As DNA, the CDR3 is TGTGCCAGCAGTATAACAGGAGTCTATGGCTACACCTTC. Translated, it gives CASSITGVYGYTF.

The CDR3: CATVPSSGNYEQYF. The CDR3 nucleotides read TGTGCCACCGTACCGTCTAGCGGGAACTACGAGCAGTACTTC. The V gene is TRBV6-5, the J gene TRBJ2-7; 9 positions match TRBD2. Looked up from germline, CDR1 is MNHEY and CDR2 is SVGAGI. The trim removed 10 bases at V and 3 bases at J, leaving 10 bases unmatched. This CDR3 contains 14 residues.